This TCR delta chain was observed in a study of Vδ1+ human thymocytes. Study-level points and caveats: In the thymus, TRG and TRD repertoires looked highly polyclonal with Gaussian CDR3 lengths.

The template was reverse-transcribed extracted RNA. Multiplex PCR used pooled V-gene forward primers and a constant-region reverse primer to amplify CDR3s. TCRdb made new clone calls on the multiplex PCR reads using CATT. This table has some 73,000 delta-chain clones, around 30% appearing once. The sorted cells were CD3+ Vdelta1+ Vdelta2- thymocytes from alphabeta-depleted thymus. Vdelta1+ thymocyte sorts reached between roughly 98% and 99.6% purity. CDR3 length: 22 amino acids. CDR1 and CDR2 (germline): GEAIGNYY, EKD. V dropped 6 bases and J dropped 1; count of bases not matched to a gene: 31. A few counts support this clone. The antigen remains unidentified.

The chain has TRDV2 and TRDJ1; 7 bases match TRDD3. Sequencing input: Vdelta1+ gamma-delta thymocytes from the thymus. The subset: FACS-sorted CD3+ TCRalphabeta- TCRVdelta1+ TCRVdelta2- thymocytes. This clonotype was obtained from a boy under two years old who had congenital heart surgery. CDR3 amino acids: CACLKKRVLGVWGYDATDKLIF. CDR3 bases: TGTGCCTGTCTGAAGAAAAGGGTTTTGGGCGTCTGGGGATATGATGCCACCGATAAACTCATCTTT.